This TCR beta chain came from a study of graft-versus-host responses after intestinal transplantation. Across the whole study: The recipients all started with anti-thymocyte globulin induction and then took tacrolimus and steroids for around 3 years.

Findings of the study overall: Detection of GvH clones occurred in recipient marrow, and some had their first appearance in ileum or blood. GvH clone levels peaked in circulation, and this peak was associated with early post-transplant HvG declines. Allografts from individuals with graft-donor T cell macrochimerism displayed high graft-versus-host to host-versus-graft clonal ratios.

TCRdb keeps only in-frame clones here, not all; method: immunoSEQ multiplex PCR. The sample shows tens of thousands of clones, 89% of them seen only once. Points on this clone: Its antigen is undetermined.

There are 14 residues in the CDR3. V trimming: 1 base; J trimming: 6 bases; junction bases outside the gene matches: 0. CDR1 is ENHRY, CDR2 SYGVKD, per germline. The chain joins TRBV10-3 to TRBJ2-1, with 10 bases identical to TRBD1. The sequenced sample was unstimulated CD8+ T cells sorted from spleen or lymph node cells, obtained before intestinal transplant. This sequence originates from a human donor who received an intestinal transplant. The CDR3 sequence: CAISEWTGGNEQFF. The DNA of the CDR3 is TGTGCCATCAGTGAGTGGACAGGGGGCAATGAGCAGTTCTTC.